The 12 T cell receptor beta chains listed next were all sequenced from one sample in a study of CXCR3-negative and CXCR3-positive naive CD8 T cells (dated by TCRdb to between 2019 and 2020). Study-wide conclusions, independent of this receptor: Compared with CXCR3-negative naive cells, CXCR3-positive naive cells had TRB CDR3s with higher hydrophobicity (lower Kidera factor 4), lower energy, and higher strength and volume indices.

No antigen has been identified for these receptors. Sequencing was performed on a NextSeq 550. The Human TCR Profiling Kit (MiLaboratory) was used to make UMI-labeled 5' RACE TRB cDNA libraries. TCRdb reprocessed the reads, reporting each CDR3 protein sequence once and no DNA. In this sample's table one finds under 75,000 distinct CDR3 sequences. The top ten constitute around 0.75% of the sample. The sample taken for sequencing was naive CXCR3+ CD8+ T cells from blood. The cell subset or site label for this specimen denotes: CD45RO-CCR7+CD27+CD95- naive CD8+ T cells expressing CXCR3 (TNR3+). The receptors were gathered from a human donor in good health. Some clones in this sample may be carry-over from other donors' samples.

The chain combines TRBV5-6 with TRBJ2-1; TCRdb picks TRBD2, but there is no DNA to check that call. This CDR3 has 13 amino acids. Germline assignment: CDR1 SGHDT and CDR2 YYEEEE. CDR3 residues: CASSPREADEQFF.

The chain combines TRBV9 with TRBJ1-4; TCRdb outputs TRBD1, but without DNA this stays unchecked. This CDR3 is built from 14 residues. Germline V gives CDR1 SGDLS, CDR2 YYNGEE. CDR3: CASTPGQNNEKLFF.

The J gene is TRBJ2-3, the V gene TRBV4-2; TCRdb indicates TRBD2, and absent DNA this call remains unverified. The CDR3 extends over 16 amino acids. In germline, CDR1 is LGHNA, CDR2 YNFKEQ. CDR3 amino acids: CASSQELAGGSNTQYF.

The chain links TRBV7-8 to TRBJ2-7; absent DNA, TCRdb's TRBD2 call cannot be checked. The CDR3 totals 15 residues. Germline V lookup: CDR1 SGHVS, CDR2 FQNEAQ. The CDR3 here is CASSRTSGGSYEQYF.

The chain carries TRBV29-1 and TRBJ2-6. This CDR3 contains 18 residues. Germline-derived CDR1 and CDR2 are SQVTM and ANQGSEA. The CDR3 reads CSVEDRQLRVSGANVLTF.

The rearrangement joins TRBV14 to TRBJ2-6. Per the germline V gene, CDR1 is SGHDN and CDR2 is FVKESK. This CDR3 is built from 18 residues. The CDR3 sequence is CASSQALWGISGANVLTF. Full variable domain (missing parts from reference TRBV14 and TRBJ2-6): EAGVTQFPSHSVIEKGQTVTLRCDPISGHDNLYWYRRVMGKEIKFLLHFVKESKQDESGMPNNRFLAERTGGTYSTLKVQPAELEDSGVYFCASSQALWGISGANVLTFGAGSRLTVL.

The V and J genes are TRBV25-1 and TRBJ2-2; TCRdb calls TRBD2, which cannot be checked without DNA. Germline lookup yields CDR1 MGHDK and CDR2 SYGVNS. The CDR3 covers 19 residues. CDR3 loop: CASSGLTGTPTRNTGELFF.

V usage is TRBV29-1 and J usage is TRBJ2-2. This CDR3 is built from 13 residues. CDR1 is SQVTM, CDR2 ANQGSEA, per germline. Here the CDR3 reads CSVEEQNTGELFF.

This rearrangement joins TRBV7-6 to TRBJ2-5; with no DNA, the TCRdb D assignment of TRBD1 cannot be verified. Germline CDR1 SGHVS, CDR2 FNYEAQ. The length of the CDR3 is 16 residues. This chain's CDR3 is CASSSPRGQAKETQYF.

This rearrangement joins TRBV7-9 to TRBJ2-1; no DNA is available, so the TRBD2 call from TCRdb remains unchecked. The CDR3 has 16 residues. Germline lookup yields CDR1 SEHNR and CDR2 FQNEAQ (reference sequence). This chain's CDR3 is CASSPRAGGIYNEQFF.

This chain connects TRBV7-3 to TRBJ2-2; TCRdb designates TRBD1, a call that cannot be tested without DNA. The CDR3 length is 16 residues. Looked up from germline, CDR1 is SGHTA and CDR2 is FQGTGA. The CDR3 protein is CASSLFPGQNTGELFF.

The chain has TRBV29-1 and TRBJ1-4; the TCRdb call, TRBD1, lacks DNA for checking. This CDR3 is built from 13 residues. Germline CDR1 SQVTM, CDR2 ANQGSEA. CDR3 amino acids: CSAEVGAGEKLFF.